The T cell receptor beta chain described here comes from a study of blood T cells in healthy people across ages. Study-level background: About one barcoded beta molecule per two T cells was captured by template switching. The study's findings and limits: Naive T cell percentage by flow cytometry tracked strongly with beta diversity. A roughly linear fall in TCR beta diversity per million T cells was seen with increasing age. It was not possible, with unsorted PBMCs, to conclusively compare naive and antigen-experienced cells.

About this clonotype itself: Its antigen is undetermined.

Alongside a J-beta primer mix, a sample-barcoded 5' primer served in a second PCR lasting roughly 7 to 12 cycles. In TCRdb, the 5' RACE reads were re-called with MiXCR into one record per CDR3 protein. This sample has some 370,000 distinct CDR3 sequences, with 52% found just once. Germline V gives CDR1 SGHRS, CDR2 YFSETQ. The CDR3 is 15 residues long. Deletions cut 2 bases from V and 4 bases from J, with 16 bases between. The clonotype comes from a man aged 55 to 69 in good health. The chain is built from TRBV5-1 and TRBJ2-7, with a possible D match to TRBD1 (5 bases). What was sequenced was blood. The CDR3 sequence: CASSFNQGARYEQYF. DNA of the CDR3: TGCGCCAGCAGCTTTAATCAGGGCGCAAGATACGAGCAGTACTTC. The full variable domain, its missing parts supplied by reference TRBV5-1 and TRBJ2-7, is KAGVTQTPRYLIKTRGQQVTLSCSPISGHRSVSWYQQTPGQGLQFLFEYFSETQRNKGNFPGRFSGRQFSNSRSEMNVSTLELGDSALYLCASSFNQGARYEQYFGPGTRLTVT.